The 18 T cell receptor beta chains reported below all come from one sample, sequenced in a study of T cell changes during pregnancy in multiple sclerosis. Assay used: immunoSEQ multiplex PCR; TCRdb lists only in-frame clones, some missing. The profile shows tens of thousands of clones, about 92% of them singletons. Sequences were derived from CD8+ T cells from peripheral blood mononuclear cells, sampled in the second trimester of pregnancy. These receptors all stem from a female donor with multiple sclerosis, enrolled in a pregnancy study.

The rearrangement joins TRBV4-1 to TRBJ1-4; a possible D gene is TRBD1 (6 bases). The V gene lost 0 bases and the J gene lost 2 bases, with 13 bases spanning the gap. This CDR3 contains 17 residues. CDR1 is MGHRA and CDR2 is YSYEKL in the germline V gene. The CDR3 DNA sequence: TGCGCCAGCAGCCAAGATCTTGTCAGGGGTACTAATGAAAAACTGTTTTTT. This sequence encodes CASSQDLVRGTNEKLFF.

The J gene is TRBJ2-1, the V gene TRBV10-3, with D tentatively TRBD2 (5 bases). This CDR3 is 12 amino acids long. V was cut by 4 bases and J by 7 bases, with 8 bases left in between. The germline CDR1 and CDR2 sequences are ENHRY and SYGVKD. The CDR3 protein is CAISADYNEQFF. CDR3 nucleotides: TGTGCCATCAGTGCCGACTATAATGAGCAGTTCTTC.

The chain is built from TRBV9 and TRBJ1-1; 11 nucleotides line up with TRBD1. In germline, CDR1 is SGDLS, CDR2 YYNGEE. The V gene end was trimmed by 3 bases and the J gene end by 6 bases; junction bases not matched to a gene: 4. The CDR3 loop spans 14 amino acids. For the CDR3, the DNA is TGTGCCAGCAGCGGGACAGGGGGCGCGGCTGAAGCTTTCTTT. This translates into CASSGTGGAAEAFF.

This sequence joins TRBV29-1 and TRBJ2-7; 7 positions agree with TRBD1. The CDR3 extends over 12 amino acids. Germline CDR1 and CDR2: SQVTM and ANQGSEA. V dropped 4 bases and J dropped 0; count of bases not matched to a gene: 0. The CDR3 DNA reads TGCAGCGTTGGGGACAGCTCCTACGAGCAGTACTTC. This encodes CSVGDSSYEQYF.

The chain links TRBV6-5 to TRBJ1-6; 8 positions match TRBD1. With V trimmed by 4 bases and J by 8 bases, 4 bases remained unmatched. This CDR3 contains 14 residues. CDR1 is MNHEY and CDR2 is SVGAGI in the germline V gene. The CDR3 protein is CASSSTGEYSPLHF. The CDR3 coding sequence is TGTGCCAGCAGTTCGACAGGGGAGTATTCACCCCTCCACTTT.

This chain links TRBV6-5 with TRBJ2-1; tentative D call: TRBD2 (5 bases). The CDR3 sequence is 15 residues long. Deletions cut 5 bases from V and 0 bases from J, with 11 bases between. Germline V gives CDR1 MNHEY, CDR2 SVGAGI. CDR3 in amino acids: CASSPDLSSYNEQFF. The CDR3 DNA sequence: TGTGCCAGCAGTCCGGACTTATCCTCCTACAATGAGCAGTTCTTC.

The CDR3 bases are TGTGCCAGCAGTACAGGACAGGGAGGGTTAAATACGCAGTATTTT. Translation gives CASSTGQGGLNTQYF. The chain joins TRBV27 to TRBJ2-3; a weak D match, TRBD1 (8 bases). Germline V gene sequence: CDR1 MNHEY, CDR2 SMNVEV (reference sequence). The CDR3 covers 15 residues. The ends were cut back, 5 bases at V and 7 bases at J, with 19 bases in the middle.

The V gene is TRBV4-2, the J gene TRBJ2-1; 15 nucleotides agree with TRBD2. J gave up 4 bases and V 4 bases, and 17 bases lay outside the gene matches. Germline loops: CDR1 LGHNA, CDR2 YNFKEQ. The CDR3 length is 21 residues. The DNA of the CDR3 is TGTGCCAGCAGCCCATACCGGGACTCCGGGACTAGCGGGGGGCCGTACAATGAGCAGTTCTTC. Protein: CASSPYRDSGTSGGPYNEQFF.

V usage is TRBV4-1 and J usage is TRBJ2-7; 7 bases align to TRBD1. CDR1 and CDR2 (germline): MGHRA, YSYEKL. Unmatched junction bases numbered 6, after V lost 5 bases and J lost 5 bases. The CDR3 loop spans 13 amino acids. As DNA, the CDR3 is TGCGCCAGCAGCTTGACAGGGTGGAACGAGCAGTACTTC. Protein product: CASSLTGWNEQYF.

The V call is TRBV27, the J call TRBJ2-7; D possibly corresponds to TRBD1 (8 bases). This CDR3 region has 15 residues. Per the germline V gene, CDR1 is MNHEY and CDR2 is SMNVEV (reference sequence). V was shortened by 0 bases and J by 6 bases, with 15 bases between the two germline ends. The CDR3 protein is CASSLSSTGEGEQYF. As DNA, the CDR3 is TGTGCCAGCAGTTTATCCTCGACAGGGGAGGGCGAGCAGTACTTC.

The rearrangement uses TRBV5-1 and TRBJ2-1; D possibly corresponds to TRBD2 (6 bases). Per germline, CDR1 SGHRS and CDR2 YFSETQ. The length of the CDR3 is 11 residues. With 4 bases removed from V and 9 bases from J, the gap between germline ends came to 8 bases. CDR3 in DNA: TGCGCCAGCAGCATTAGCGGTGAGCAGTTCTTC. This sequence encodes CASSISGEQFF.

This chain connects TRBV27 to TRBJ2-7; possibly TRBD2 for D (5 bases). The CDR3 contains 14 residues. CDR1 and CDR2 from the germline V gene are MNHEY and SMNVEV (reference sequence). Between the trimmed V and J ends, which lost 5 bases and 0 bases, there was a span of 11 bases. The CDR3 reads CASSPGGPSYEQYF. The CDR3 DNA reads TGTGCCAGCAGTCCCGGAGGACCCTCCTACGAGCAGTACTTC.

This clone occurred once. This same CDR3 is encoded by further DNA sequences in the sample. This sequence joins TRBV7-7 and TRBJ2-1; maybe TRBD2 (6 bases). Germline V gene data show CDR1 as SSHAT and CDR2 as FNYEAQ (reference sequence). The CDR3 loop spans 15 amino acids. V shed 1 base and J shed 0 bases, with 7 bases lying between them. In DNA form, the CDR3 reads TGTGCCAGCAGCTTAGTGGGGGGCTCCTACAATGAGCAGTTCTTC. Its protein product is CASSLVGGSYNEQFF. Full variable domain (outside the CDR3, taken from reference TRBV7-7 and TRBJ2-1): GAGVSQSPRYKVTKRGQDVTLRCDPISSHATLYWYQQALGQGPEFLTYFNYEAQPDKSGLPSDRFSAERPEGSISTLTIQRTEQRDSAMYRCASSLVGGSYNEQFFGPGTRLTVL.

The V call is TRBV5-1, the J call TRBJ1-1, with D tentatively TRBD1 (6 bases). V lost 5 bases and J 7 bases, leaving 18 bases between the germline ends. The germline V gene encodes CDR1 SGHRS and CDR2 YFSETQ. CDR3 size: 14 residues. CDR3 amino acids: CASSYSTGDLEAFF. CDR3 DNA: TGCGCCAGCAGTTATTCGACAGGCGACCTTGAAGCTTTCTTT. Full variable domain (rest looked up from reference TRBV5-1 and TRBJ1-1): KAGVTQTPRYLIKTRGQQVTLSCSPISGHRSVSWYQQTPGQGLQFLFEYFSETQRNKGNFPGRFSGRQFSNSRSEMNVSTLELGDSALYLCASSYSTGDLEAFFGQGTRLTVV.

This chain uses TRBV27 with TRBJ2-2; 9 bases match TRBD1. The CDR3 has 15 amino acids. From germline, CDR1 is MNHEY and CDR2 SMNVEV (reference sequence). V lost 3 bases and J lost 4; bases outside the gene matches: 3. The DNA for the CDR3 is TGTGCCAGCAGTTTTGGACAGGGGATCACCGGGGAGCTGTTTTTT. This codes for CASSFGQGITGELFF.

V is TRBV5-1 and J is TRBJ2-1; 9 nucleotides match TRBD2. Germline values: CDR1 SGHRS, CDR2 YFSETQ. This CDR3 contains 16 residues. After removal of 0 bases from V and 8 bases from J, the junction contained 9 bases not matched to a gene. CDR3 protein: CASSLVGSGSMDEQFF. The CDR3 region has the DNA TGCGCCAGCAGCTTGGTAGGTAGCGGGAGTATGGATGAGCAGTTCTTC.

The chain recombines TRBV27 with TRBJ2-1, with 12 bases matching TRBD2. Germline V gene lookup returns CDR1 MNHEY and CDR2 SMNVEV (reference sequence). J was trimmed by 0 bases and V by 7 bases; bases with no gene match: 10. The CDR3 runs 18 residues. Here the CDR3 DNA reads TGTGCCAGCACCCCGGGACTAGCGGGCGAGGGCTCCTACAATGAGCAGTTCTTC. Amino acids: CASTPGLAGEGSYNEQFF.

This clone counts as medium-sized. The V and J genes are TRBV4-2 and TRBJ2-2; the match to TRBD2 covers 13 bases. The J segment lost 6 bases and the V segment lost 2 bases, leaving 3 bases of the junction unmatched. This CDR3 comprises 16 residues. The germline gives CDR1 LGHNA, CDR2 YNFKEQ. The CDR3 nucleotides are TGTGCCAGCAGCCAATTAACTAGCGGGGGGGCCGGGGAGCTGTTTTTT. Translation: CASSQLTSGGAGELFF.